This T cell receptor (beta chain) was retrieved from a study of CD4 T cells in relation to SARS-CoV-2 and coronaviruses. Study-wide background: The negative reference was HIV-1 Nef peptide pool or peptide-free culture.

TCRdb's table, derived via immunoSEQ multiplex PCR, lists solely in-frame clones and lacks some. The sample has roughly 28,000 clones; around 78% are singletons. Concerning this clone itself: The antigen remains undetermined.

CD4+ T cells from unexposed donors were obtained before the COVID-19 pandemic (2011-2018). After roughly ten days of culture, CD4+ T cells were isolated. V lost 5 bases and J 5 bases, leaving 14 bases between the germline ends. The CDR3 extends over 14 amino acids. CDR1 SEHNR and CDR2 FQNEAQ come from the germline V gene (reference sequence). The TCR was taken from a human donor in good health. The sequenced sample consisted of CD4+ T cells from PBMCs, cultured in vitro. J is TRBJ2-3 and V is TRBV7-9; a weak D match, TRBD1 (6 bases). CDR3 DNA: TGTGCCAGCAGCGCATCCACAGGGAAAGATACGCAGTATTTT. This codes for CASSASTGKDTQYF. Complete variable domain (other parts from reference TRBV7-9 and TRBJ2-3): DTGVSQNPRHKITKRGQNVTFRCDPISEHNRLYWYRQTLGQGPEFLTYFQNEAQLEKSRLLSDRFSAERPKGSFSTLEIQRTEQGDSAMYLCASSASTGKDTQYFGPGTRLTVL.